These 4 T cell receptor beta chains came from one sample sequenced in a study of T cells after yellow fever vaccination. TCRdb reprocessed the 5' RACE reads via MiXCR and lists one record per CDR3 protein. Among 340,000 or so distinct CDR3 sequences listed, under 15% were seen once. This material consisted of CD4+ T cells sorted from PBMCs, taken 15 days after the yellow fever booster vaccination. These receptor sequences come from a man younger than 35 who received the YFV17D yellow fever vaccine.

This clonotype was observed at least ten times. CDR3 protein: CSAPGPSTDTQYF. The CDR3 nucleotides read TGCAGTGCCCCGGGGCCAAGCACAGATACGCAGTATTTT. The V call is TRBV20-1, the J call TRBJ2-3; D is perhaps TRBD1 or TRBD2 (5 bases each). This CDR3 comprises 13 residues. Germline V gene data show CDR1 as DFQATT and CDR2 as SNEGSKA (reference sequence). V lost 6 bases and J lost 0, with 10 bases in between.

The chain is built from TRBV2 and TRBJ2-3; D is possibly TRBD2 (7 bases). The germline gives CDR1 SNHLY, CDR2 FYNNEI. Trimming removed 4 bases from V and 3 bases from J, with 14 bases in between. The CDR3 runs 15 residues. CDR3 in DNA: TGTGCCAGCAGTGGAAGGGGGGGCGGGACAGATACGCAGTATTTT. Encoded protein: CASSGRGGGTDTQYF.

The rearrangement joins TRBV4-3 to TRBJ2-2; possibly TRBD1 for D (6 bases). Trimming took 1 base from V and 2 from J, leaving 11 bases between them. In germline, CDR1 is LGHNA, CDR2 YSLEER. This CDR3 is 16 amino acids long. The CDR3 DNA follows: TGCGCCAGCAGCCAAGGACCGGGACACAACACCGGGGAGCTGTTTTTT. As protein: CASSQGPGHNTGELFF.

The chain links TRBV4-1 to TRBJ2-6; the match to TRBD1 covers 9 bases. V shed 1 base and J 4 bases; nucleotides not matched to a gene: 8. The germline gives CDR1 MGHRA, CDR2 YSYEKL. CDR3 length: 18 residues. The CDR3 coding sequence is TGCGCCAGCAGCCAAGGGCAACAGGGGGCGCGCGGGGCCAACGTCCTGACTTTC. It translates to CASSQGQQGARGANVLTF.